The clone carrying this T cell receptor beta chain was counted at least ten times. This specimen comes from a study of spatial heterogeneity in lung cancer. The wider study: Sequencing consistently turned up more beta-chain sequences than alpha-chain sequences.

Time point described: sample taken at primary tumor resection. Donors were around 70 untreated early-stage non-small cell lung cancer patients. No cells were sorted before sequencing. The whole RNA sequenced was extracted from tumor, nontumor lung or frozen PBMC. Every TCR cDNA molecule carried a tag that served as a unique molecular identifier. TCRdb redid the calling of the 5' RACE reads with MiXCR, one entry per CDR3 protein. The sample consists of about 36,000 distinct CDR3 sequences, 7% to 7.5% of them appearing once. The V and J ends lost 8 bases and 8 bases respectively, with 10 bases between them. Looked up from germline, CDR1 is MNHEY and CDR2 is SVGEGT. The CDR3 totals 11 residues.

J is TRBJ2-1 and V is TRBV6-2 or TRBV6-3; D not resolved. The source of this sequence is a female donor with early-stage non-small cell lung cancer. The sequencing here drew on PBMCs, taken at surgery. CDR3 nucleotides: TGTGCCAGCGGTGTAGGGTATGAGCAGTTCTTC. It specifies CASGVGYEQFF.